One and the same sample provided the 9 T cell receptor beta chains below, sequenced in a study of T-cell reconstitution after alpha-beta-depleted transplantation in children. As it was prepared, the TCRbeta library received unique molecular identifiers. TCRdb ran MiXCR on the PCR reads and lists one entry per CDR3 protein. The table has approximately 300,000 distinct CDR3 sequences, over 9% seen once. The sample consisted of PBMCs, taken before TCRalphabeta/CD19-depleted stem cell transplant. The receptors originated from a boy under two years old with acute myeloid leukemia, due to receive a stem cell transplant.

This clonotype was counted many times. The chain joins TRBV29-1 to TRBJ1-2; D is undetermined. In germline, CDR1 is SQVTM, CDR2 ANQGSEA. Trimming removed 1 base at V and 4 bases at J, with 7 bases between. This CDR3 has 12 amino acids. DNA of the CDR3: TGCAGCGTTGAAGGACTGAGCTATGGCTACACCTTC. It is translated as CSVEGLSYGYTF.

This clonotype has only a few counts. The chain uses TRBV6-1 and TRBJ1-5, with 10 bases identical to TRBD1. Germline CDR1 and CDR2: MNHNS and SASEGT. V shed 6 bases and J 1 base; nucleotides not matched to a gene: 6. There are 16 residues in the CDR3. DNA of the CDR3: TGTGCCAGCAGGACAGGGGGCCCAGTGAGCAATCAGCCCCAGCATTTT. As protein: CASRTGGPVSNQPQHF.

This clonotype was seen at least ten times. The DNA of the CDR3 is TGTGCCAGCAGCTTTCCAGGATACGAGCAGTACTTC. It encodes CASSFPGYEQYF. This chain connects TRBV7-9 to TRBJ2-7; unclear D gene. Germline V gives CDR1 SEHNR, CDR2 FQNEAQ (reference sequence). The V end was cut by 3 bases, the J end by 4 bases, with 7 bases between. This CDR3 region has 12 residues.

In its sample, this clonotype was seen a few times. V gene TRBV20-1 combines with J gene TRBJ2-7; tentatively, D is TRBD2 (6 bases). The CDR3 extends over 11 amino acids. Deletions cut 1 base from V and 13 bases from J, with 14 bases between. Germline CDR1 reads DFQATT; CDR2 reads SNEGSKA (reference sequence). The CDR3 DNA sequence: TGCAGTGCTAGAGTAGCGGACTACGGATACTTC. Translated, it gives CSARVADYGYF.

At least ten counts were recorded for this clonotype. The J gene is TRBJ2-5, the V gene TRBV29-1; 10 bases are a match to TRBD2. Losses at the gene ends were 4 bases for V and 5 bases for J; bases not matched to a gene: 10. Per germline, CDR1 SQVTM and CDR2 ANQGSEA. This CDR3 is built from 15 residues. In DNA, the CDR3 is TGCAGCGTTGTTTTGCAGCGGGAGGGCCGGGAGACCCAGTACTTC. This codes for CSVVLQREGRETQYF.

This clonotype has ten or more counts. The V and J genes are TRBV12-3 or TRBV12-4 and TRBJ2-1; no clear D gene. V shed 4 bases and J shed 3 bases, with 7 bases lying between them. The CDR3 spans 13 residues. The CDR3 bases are TGTGCCAGCAGTTCCCCAGACTACAATGAGCAGTTCTTC. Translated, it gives CASSSPDYNEQFF.

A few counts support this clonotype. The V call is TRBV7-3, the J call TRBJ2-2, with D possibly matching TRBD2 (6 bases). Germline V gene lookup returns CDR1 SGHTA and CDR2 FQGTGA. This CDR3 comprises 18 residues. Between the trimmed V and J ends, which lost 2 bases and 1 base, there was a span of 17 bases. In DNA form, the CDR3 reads TGTGCCAGCAGCTTACATGCTTTGGGACTCCTGAACACCGGGGAGCTGTTTTTT. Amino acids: CASSLHALGLLNTGELFF.

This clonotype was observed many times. CDR3 amino acids: CASSQEGWGGTAEQYF. Here the CDR3 DNA reads TGCGCCAGCAGCCAAGAAGGATGGGGGGGAACTGCCGAGCAGTACTTC. J is TRBJ2-7 and V is TRBV4-3; 7 nucleotides align to TRBD2. The V segment lost 0 bases and the J segment 6 bases; nucleotides outside the gene matches: 11. Germline CDR1 reads LGHNA; CDR2 reads YSLEER. The CDR3 length is 16 residues.

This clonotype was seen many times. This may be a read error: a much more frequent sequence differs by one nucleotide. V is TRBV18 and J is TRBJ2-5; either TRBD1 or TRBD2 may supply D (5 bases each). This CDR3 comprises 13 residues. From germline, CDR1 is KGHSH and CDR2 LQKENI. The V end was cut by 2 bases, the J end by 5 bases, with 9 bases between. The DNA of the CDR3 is TGTGCCAGCTCACCAATGGGGGAGGAGACCCAGTACTTC. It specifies CASSPMGEETQYF.